The 10 T cell receptor beta chains presented below share a single source sample, sequenced in a study of OX40 agonist ivuxolimab in advanced cancers. Data came from immunoSEQ multiplex PCR; TCRdb stores just in-frame clones and leaves some out. Of 70,000 or so clones detected, 87% appear once; the ten largest clones hold 1.3%. The input for sequencing was CD4+ or CD8+ T cells sorted from blood, taken in a trial of the OX40 agonist ivuxolimab. All receptors derive from an adult with an advanced solid tumor such as melanoma, head and neck, liver or kidney cancer.

The genes are TRBV6-1 and TRBJ2-7, with TRBD1 identical over 10 bases. The CDR3 is 15 amino acids. The ends lost 4 bases at V and 7 bases at J; junction bases unmatched: 10. Germline CDR1 reads MNHNS; CDR2 reads SASEGT. The CDR3 nucleotides are TGTGCCAGCAGTGTCTCCGGGACAGGGGCGCAAGAGCAGTACTTC. Translating it yields CASSVSGTGAQEQYF.

This clone has just one count. V and J are TRBV7-9 and TRBJ2-7; the D is unclear. Germline CDR1 SEHNR, CDR2 FQNEAQ (reference sequence). The CDR3 contains 13 residues. The ends were cut back, 5 bases at V and 3 bases at J, with 11 bases in the middle. This CDR3 reads CASSKPTHYEQYF. For the CDR3, the DNA is TGTGCCAGCAGCAAGCCGACACACTACGAGCAGTACTTC.

This clone has a single count. At one boundary the junction diverges from the germline segment, which might be a read error. The chain recombines TRBV7-7 with TRBJ1-1; possibly TRBD1 for D (5 bases). The CDR3 runs to 13 residues. Germline V gene data show CDR1 as SSHAT and CDR2 as FNYEAQ (reference sequence). This CDR3 is CASSLQENTEAFF. In DNA, the CDR3 is TGTGCTAGCAGCTTACAGGAGAACACTGAAGCTTTCTTT.

V and J are TRBV7-3 and TRBJ2-1; D is possibly TRBD1 (7 bases). The CDR3 totals 16 residues. The germline V and J ends were trimmed by 4 bases and 7 bases, with 20 bases remaining between them. The germline V gene has CDR1 SGHTA and CDR2 FQGTGA. The CDR3 region has the DNA TGTGCCAGCAGCTCCCTCCCATCGACAGGGAGGAATGAGCAGTTCTTC. It translates to CASSSLPSTGRNEQFF.

The chain recombines TRBV6-5 with TRBJ1-4, with a tentative D call TRBD1 (5 bases). The CDR3 runs to 14 residues. Trimming took off 6 bases at V and 8 bases at J, with 16 bases between the two ends. Germline assignment: CDR1 MNHEY and CDR2 SVGAGI. CDR3 sequence reads: CASSLGRRGEKLFF. CDR3 DNA: TGTGCCAGCAGCCTCGGTAGAAGGGGAGAAAAACTGTTTTTT.

CDR3 loop: CASSPYGSSYNEQFF. Written as DNA, the CDR3 is TGTGCCAGCAGCCCCTACGGTAGCTCCTACAATGAGCAGTTCTTC. The chain carries TRBV11-2 and TRBJ2-1, with D hard to call. The germline gives CDR1 SGHAT, CDR2 FQNNGV. The CDR3 sequence is 15 residues long. Trimming removed 5 bases from V and 0 bases from J, with 11 bases in between.

V and J are TRBV5-4 and TRBJ1-6, with a weak D call TRBD1 (6 bases). Germline CDR1 and CDR2: SGHNT and YYREEE (reference sequence). Trimming left V 3 bases short and J 9 bases short, with 19 bases between. The CDR3 sequence is 16 residues long. The CDR3 sequence is CASSSGAGAVGSPLHF. The CDR3 DNA sequence: TGTGCCAGCAGCTCGGGGGCCGGGGCCGTGGGTTCACCCCTCCACTTT.

The V call is TRBV14, the J call TRBJ1-3; D gene ambiguous. The CDR3 is made up of 12 amino acids. Trimming took 2 bases from V and 5 from J, leaving 4 bases between them. Germline CDR1 SGHDN, CDR2 FVKESK. CDR3 region: CASSQRRNTIYF. DNA of the CDR3: TGTGCCAGCAGCCAACGAAGAAACACCATATATTTT.

For the CDR3, the DNA is TGTGCCAGAAGCGTAGAAGCCCACCAGGGGGCGAGGACTGAAGCTTTCTTT. This codes for CARSVEAHQGARTEAFF. This chain connects TRBV5-3 to TRBJ1-1, with 8 nucleotides matching TRBD1. TRBV5-3 is sorted into the ORF group, with uncertain function. After removal of 4 bases from V and 5 bases from J, the junction contained 16 bases not matched to a gene. The CDR3 is 17 amino acids.

This clone was seen repeatedly, ten times or more. The genes are TRBV7-9 and TRBJ1-4; D may be TRBD1 (6 bases). The CDR3 covers 14 residues. V dropped 5 bases and J dropped 8 bases, with 15 bases sitting between them. Germline CDR1 and CDR2: SEHNR and FQNEAQ (reference sequence). The CDR3 loop is CASSRGGSAEKLFF. As DNA, the CDR3 is TGTGCCAGCAGCCGGGGGGGCTCCGCGGAAAAACTGTTTTTT.